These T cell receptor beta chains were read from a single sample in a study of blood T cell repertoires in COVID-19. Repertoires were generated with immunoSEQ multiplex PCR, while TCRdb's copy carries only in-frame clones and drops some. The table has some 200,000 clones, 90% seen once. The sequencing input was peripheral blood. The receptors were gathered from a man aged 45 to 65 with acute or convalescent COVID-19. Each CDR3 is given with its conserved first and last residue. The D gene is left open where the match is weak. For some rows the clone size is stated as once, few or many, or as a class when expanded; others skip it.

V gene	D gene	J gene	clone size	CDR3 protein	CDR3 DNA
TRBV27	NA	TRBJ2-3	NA	CASSPKAGPLTDTQYF	TGTGCCAGCAGTCCCAAAGCTGGGCCGCTTACAGATACGCAGTATTTT
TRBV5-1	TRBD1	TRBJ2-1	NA	CASGSGTGVVNEQFF	TGCGCCAGCGGGTCCGGGACAGGGGTGGTAAATGAGCAGTTCTTC
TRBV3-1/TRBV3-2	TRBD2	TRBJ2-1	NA	CASRSSGRDYNEQFF	TGTGCCAGCAGGAGCAGCGGGAGGGACTACAATGAGCAGTTCTTC
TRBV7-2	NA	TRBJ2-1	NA	CASSYGVRVNEQFF	TGTGCCAGCAGCTACGGGGTGCGGGTCAATGAGCAGTTCTTC
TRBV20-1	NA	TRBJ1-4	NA	CSAAPETAFVF	TGCAGTGCTGCTCCCGAGACAGCATTCGTTTTT
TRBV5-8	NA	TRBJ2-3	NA	CASSSYELDLSTDTQYF	TGTGCCAGCAGCTCCTATGAGCTAGACCTGAGCACAGATACGCAGTATTTT
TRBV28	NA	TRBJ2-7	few	CASTSQGRTYEQYF	TGTGCCAGCACCAGTCAGGGCAGAACCTACGAGCAGTACTTC
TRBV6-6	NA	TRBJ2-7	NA	CASSYGGSDYEQYF	TGTGCCAGCAGTTACGGCGGCAGCGACTACGAGCAGTACTTC
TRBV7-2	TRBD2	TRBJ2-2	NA	CASSLQAGGPPPGELFF	TGTGCCAGCAGCCTACAAGCGGGAGGGCCCCCCCCCGGGGAGCTGTTTTTT
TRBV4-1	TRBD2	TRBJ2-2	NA	CASSQGLREGNTGELFF	TGCGCCAGCAGCCAAGGGTTGCGGGAGGGGAACACCGGGGAGCTGTTTTTT
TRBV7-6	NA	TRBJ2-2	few	CASSFATGYTGELFF	TGTGCCAGCAGCTTCGCAACAGGGTACACCGGGGAGCTGTTTTTT
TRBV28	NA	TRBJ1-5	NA	CASSLGRDSSNQPQHF	TGTGCCAGCAGTTTAGGGAGAGACTCTAGCAATCAGCCCCAGCATTTT